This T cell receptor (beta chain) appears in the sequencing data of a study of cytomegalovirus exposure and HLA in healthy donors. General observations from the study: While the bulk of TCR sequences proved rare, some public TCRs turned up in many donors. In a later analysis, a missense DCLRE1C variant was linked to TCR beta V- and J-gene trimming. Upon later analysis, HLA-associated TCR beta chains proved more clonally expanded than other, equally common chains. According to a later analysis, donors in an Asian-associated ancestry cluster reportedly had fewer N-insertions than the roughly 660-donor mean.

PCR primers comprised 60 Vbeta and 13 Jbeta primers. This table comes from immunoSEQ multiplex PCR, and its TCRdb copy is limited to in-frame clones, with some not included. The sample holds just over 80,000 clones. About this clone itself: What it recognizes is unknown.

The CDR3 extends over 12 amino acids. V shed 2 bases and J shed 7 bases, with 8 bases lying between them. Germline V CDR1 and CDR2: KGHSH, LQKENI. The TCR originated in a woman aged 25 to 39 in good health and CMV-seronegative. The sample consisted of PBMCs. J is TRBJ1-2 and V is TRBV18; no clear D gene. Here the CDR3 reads CASSPSGAGYTF. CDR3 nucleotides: TGTGCCAGCTCACCATCAGGTGCTGGCTACACCTTC.